The 32 T cell receptor beta chains given below trace back to one sample, sequenced in a study of blood T cell repertoires in COVID-19. The table came from immunoSEQ multiplex PCR; TCRdb's copy has only in-frame clones and leaves some out. The repertoire includes more than 150,000 clones, under 85% of them detected once, and approximately 13% sits in the top ten. The specimen was peripheral blood. The receptors originated from a man in his 70s who had recovered from COVID-19.

This clone occurred a few times. This chain uses TRBV10-1 with TRBJ2-1; 9 bases fit TRBD1. J was trimmed by 7 bases and V by 2 bases; bases with no gene match: 9. This CDR3 contains 16 residues. Germline assignment: CDR1 WNHNN and CDR2 SYGVQD (reference sequence). This CDR3 reads CASSELRTGGWNEQFF. The CDR3 DNA reads TGCGCCAGCAGTGAGCTGAGAACAGGGGGCTGGAATGAGCAGTTCTTC.

The CDR3 protein is CASSRTSGISYEQYF. CDR3 bases: TGTGCCAGCAGTCGGACTAGCGGGATATCCTACGAGCAGTACTTC. The chain has TRBV2 and TRBJ2-7; 12 bases align to TRBD2. The CDR3 totals 15 residues. Germline lookup yields CDR1 SNHLY and CDR2 FYNNEI. The ends lost 5 bases at V and 1 base at J; junction bases unmatched: 3. The full variable domain, rest sourced from reference TRBV2 and TRBJ2-7, is EPEVTQTPSHQVTQMGQEVILRCVPISNHLYFYWYRQILGQKVEFLVSFYNNEISEKSEIFDDQFSVERPDGSNFTLKIRSTKLEDSAMYFCASSRTSGISYEQYFGPGTRLTVT.

The chain's CDR3 is CASSPRVNEKLFF. The CDR3 DNA reads as TGTGCCAGCAGTCCCCGAGTGAATGAAAAACTGTTTTTT. The chain joins TRBV6-5 to TRBJ1-4; D ambiguous. Trimming cost V 5 bases and J 5 bases, with 9 bases left between them. The CDR3 extends over 13 amino acids. Germline values: CDR1 MNHEY, CDR2 SVGAGI.

The V call is TRBV11-2, the J call TRBJ2-1; TRBD2 agrees at 12 bases. V was pared by 5 bases and J by 5 bases, with 7 bases of the junction left unmatched. The CDR3 is 16 amino acids. In germline, CDR1 is SGHAT, CDR2 FQNNGV. The CDR3 DNA reads TGTGCCAGCAGCGGGCGACTAGCGGGAGTAGACAATGAGCAGTTCTTC. Its protein product is CASSGRLAGVDNEQFF. Supplemented by reference TRBV11-2 and TRBJ2-1, the full variable domain reads EAGVAQSPRYKIIEKRQSVAFWCNPISGHATLYWYQQILGQGPKLLIQFQNNGVVDDSQLPKDRFSAERLKGVDSTLKIQPAKLEDSAVYLCASSGRLAGVDNEQFFGPGTRLTVL.

The chain carries TRBV28 and TRBJ1-4; 8 positions agree with TRBD1. With 3 bases clipped from V and 7 bases from J, the junction kept 13 bases outside the gene matches. CDR1 is MDHEN, CDR2 SYDVKM, per germline. The CDR3 consists of 17 residues. The DNA of the CDR3 is TGTGCCAGCAGTTTGGCGGGTGCAGGGGGCGTGGGTGAAAAACTGTTTTTT. This sequence encodes CASSLAGAGGVGEKLFF.

The chain links TRBV10-1 to TRBJ2-3; possibly TRBD2 for D (5 bases). In germline, CDR1 is WNHNN, CDR2 SYGVQD (reference sequence). The V end lost 0 bases, the J end lost 4 bases, and 26 bases lay between the germline ends. The CDR3 runs 20 residues. CDR3 in DNA: TGCGCCAGCAGTGAGTCGACCGCGGCCCCGGCGGGTAGGACGCCAGATACGCAGTATTTT. Its protein product is CASSESTAAPAGRTPDTQYF.

This chain joins TRBV5-6 and TRBJ1-1, with 8 positions matching TRBD1. This CDR3 is 16 amino acids long. Losses at the gene ends were 4 bases for V and 0 bases for J; bases not matched to a gene: 8. Germline V gives CDR1 SGHDT, CDR2 YYEEEE. DNA for the CDR3: TGTGCCAGCAGCGTCACCGGGACAGGATTGAACACTGAAGCTTTCTTT. As protein: CASSVTGTGLNTEAFF.

The chain uses TRBV7-9 and TRBJ2-1; TRBD1 matches at 7 bases. The CDR3 covers 12 residues. The J segment lost 8 bases and the V segment lost 4 bases, leaving 2 bases of the junction unmatched. Germline CDR1 SEHNR, CDR2 FQNEAQ (reference sequence). CDR3 sequence (DNA): TGTGCCAGCAGCTCAACAGGGGATGAGCAGTTCTTC. It yields the protein CASSSTGDEQFF.

The gene calls are TRBV25-1 and TRBJ1-5, with 8 bases identical to TRBD1. Germline V lookup: CDR1 MGHDK, CDR2 SYGVNS. Trimming at V came to 7 bases and at J to 5 bases, leaving 16 bases not matched to a gene. The CDR3 is 17 amino acids. In DNA form, the CDR3 reads TGTGCCAGCATTCGCCGGGACAGGAGGTCTGCGGATCAGCCCCAGCATTTT. Protein sequence: CASIRRDRRSADQPQHF.

This sequence joins TRBV7-9 and TRBJ2-1; 9 nucleotides agree with TRBD2. Unmatched junction bases numbered 6, after V lost 1 base and J lost 5 bases. The CDR3 spans 16 residues. Germline CDR1 reads SEHNR; CDR2 reads FQNEAQ (reference sequence). The CDR3 is CASSLVVAGANNEQFF. For the CDR3, the DNA is TGTGCCAGCAGCTTAGTAGTAGCGGGGGCCAACAATGAGCAGTTCTTC.

The chain employs TRBV5-1 and TRBJ2-1; 7 bases align to TRBD2. Per the germline V gene, CDR1 is SGHRS and CDR2 is YFSETQ. The V gene end was trimmed by 0 bases and the J gene end by 2 bases; junction bases not matched to a gene: 5. The CDR3 covers 16 residues. CDR3 DNA sequence: TGCGCCAGCAGCTTGGCGGTGGGAGGGACCTACAATGAGCAGTTCTTC. As protein: CASSLAVGGTYNEQFF.

This chain uses TRBV12-3 or TRBV12-4 with TRBJ2-1, with a possible D match to TRBD2 (5 bases). The V and J ends lost 5 bases and 10 bases respectively, with 15 bases between them. The CDR3 totals 13 residues. The DNA for the CDR3 is TGTGCCAGCAGTCCCGAGGGTCTAGGGGAGCAGTTCTTC. Its protein is CASSPEGLGEQFF.

The J gene is TRBJ1-1, the V gene TRBV5-1; 10 bases line up with TRBD1. Per the germline V gene, CDR1 is SGHRS and CDR2 is YFSETQ. Trimming took 1 base from V and 4 from J; bases not matched to a gene: 7. The CDR3 length is 16 residues. The CDR3 DNA follows: TGCGCCAGCAGCTTGACTCCGACAGGGGGCGGCACTGAAGCTTTCTTT. Its protein product is CASSLTPTGGGTEAFF. Filled out from reference TRBV5-1 and TRBJ1-1, the complete variable domain reads KAGVTQTPRYLIKTRGQQVTLSCSPISGHRSVSWYQQTPGQGLQFLFEYFSETQRNKGNFPGRFSGRQFSNSRSEMNVSTLELGDSALYLCASSLTPTGGGTEAFFGQGTRLTVV.

This clone was recorded a few times. The CDR3 reads CASSLATSGSNEQFF. CDR3 in DNA: TGTGCCAGCAGCTTGGCGACTAGCGGGAGTAATGAGCAGTTCTTC. This rearrangement joins TRBV5-4 to TRBJ2-1; 12 bases map to TRBD2. The V gene end was trimmed by 0 bases and the J gene end by 7 bases; junction bases not matched to a gene: 2. The CDR3 totals 15 residues. Per germline, CDR1 SGHNT and CDR2 YYREEE (reference sequence).

The V call is TRBV6-1, the J call TRBJ2-1, with 10 bases identical to TRBD2. CDR1 and CDR2 from the germline V gene are MNHNS and SASEGT. The V segment lost 2 bases and the J segment 1 base; nucleotides outside the gene matches: 8. CDR3 length: 18 residues. The CDR3: CASSELAGGSASYNEQFF. CDR3 DNA: TGTGCCAGCAGTGAATTAGCGGGAGGTTCGGCGTCCTACAATGAGCAGTTCTTC.

J is TRBJ2-1 and V is TRBV24-1; D is uncertain. V gave up 6 bases and J gave up 8 bases, with 16 bases separating them. Germline V lookup: CDR1 KGHDR, CDR2 SFDVKD. This CDR3 spans 14 amino acids. CDR3 sequence: CATSSSAQSYEQFF. DNA of the CDR3: TGTGCCACCAGTTCTTCAGCACAGTCATATGAGCAGTTCTTC.

This clone was detected once. The rearrangement joins TRBV18 to TRBJ1-1, with D unclear. This CDR3 spans 14 amino acids. Trimming cost V 3 bases and J 0 bases, with 8 bases left between them. The germline V gene has CDR1 KGHSH and CDR2 LQKENI. CDR3 nucleotides: TGTGCCAGCTCACCCGGAGGGATGAACACTGAAGCTTTCTTT. Protein sequence: CASSPGGMNTEAFF.

The chain couples TRBV3-1 (or the pseudogene TRBV3-2) to TRBJ2-2; possible D gene TRBD1, 6 bases. Trimming removed 6 bases from V and 6 bases from J, with 11 bases in between. This CDR3 has 13 amino acids. From germline, CDR1 is LGHDT and CDR2 YNNKEL (reference sequence). The CDR3 spells CASSRTGSGELFF. Here the CDR3 DNA reads TGTGCCAGCAGTCGAACAGGGTCCGGGGAGCTGTTTTTT.

This clone has just one count. The chain recombines TRBV18 with TRBJ1-3; D remains ambiguous. Per germline, CDR1 KGHSH and CDR2 LQKENI. There are 17 residues in the CDR3. The germline V and J ends were trimmed by 3 bases and 0 bases, with 15 bases remaining between them. CDR3 sequence (DNA): TGTGCCAGCTCACCCCTCACTGGCGGAGGCTCTGGAAACACCATATATTTT. Its protein product is CASSPLTGGGSGNTIYF.

The rearrangement uses TRBV6-6 and TRBJ2-7; no firm D call. The V and J ends lost 6 bases and 2 bases respectively, with 11 bases between them. CDR3 size: 13 residues. Germline lookup yields CDR1 MNHNY and CDR2 SVGAGI (reference sequence). The CDR3 coding sequence is TGTGCCAGCAGACCGGGTGCCGCCTACGAGCAGTACTTC. Its protein product is CASRPGAAYEQYF.

This clone has a handful of counts. The chain uses TRBV11-2 and TRBJ1-2; D perhaps matches TRBD1 (6 bases). Germline CDR1 and CDR2: SGHAT and FQNNGV. The CDR3 runs 13 residues. V was cut by 2 bases and J by 3 bases, with 7 bases left in between. The CDR3 reads CASSLNRDYGYTF. In DNA, the CDR3 is TGTGCCAGCAGCTTAAACAGGGACTATGGCTACACCTTC.

The chain combines TRBV5-1 with TRBJ2-5, with D possibly TRBD1 on 5 matching bases. This CDR3 has 18 residues. CDR1 is SGHRS, CDR2 YFSETQ, per germline. V lost 0 bases and J 5 bases, leaving 23 bases between the germline ends. DNA of the CDR3: TGCGCCAGCAGCTTGGTTAAAGAAGTCAGGGTTTATTCGGAGACCCAGTACTTC. Translating gives CASSLVKEVRVYSETQYF.

The chain combines TRBV5-1 with TRBJ2-5; TRBD1 matches at 11 bases. With V trimmed by 4 bases and J by 5 bases, 4 bases remained unmatched. The germline CDR1 and CDR2 sequences are SGHRS and YFSETQ. The CDR3 has 14 residues. CDR3 bases: TGCGCCAGCAGCCCCGGGACAGGGGGTGAGACCCAGTACTTC. Residues: CASSPGTGGETQYF.

This clone came up once. V and J are TRBV2 and TRBJ2-3; maybe TRBD2 (5 bases). The CDR3 is 16 residues long. Germline CDR1 and CDR2: SNHLY and FYNNEI. With 2 bases removed from V and 2 bases from J, the gap between germline ends came to 14 bases. CDR3: CASSEPGIATTDTQYF. The CDR3, as DNA: TGTGCCAGCAGTGAACCCGGGATAGCGACCACAGATACGCAGTATTTT. Filled out from reference TRBV2 and TRBJ2-3, the complete variable domain reads EPEVTQTPSHQVTQMGQEVILRCVPISNHLYFYWYRQILGQKVEFLVSFYNNEISEKSEIFDDQFSVERPDGSNFTLKIRSTKLEDSAMYFCASSEPGIATTDTQYFGPGTRLTVL.

The chain employs TRBV5-4 and TRBJ1-2; D possibly corresponds to TRBD1 (5 bases). The CDR3 has 15 amino acids. The germline CDR1 and CDR2 sequences are SGHNT and YYREEE (reference sequence). V lost 2 bases, J lost 4 bases, and 15 bases lay in between. The CDR3 spells CASSFPGGYGYGYTF. The CDR3 coding sequence is TGTGCCAGCAGCTTTCCTGGGGGGTACGGCTATGGCTACACCTTC.

The V gene is TRBV15, the J gene TRBJ2-1; tentative D call: TRBD1 (6 bases). Germline V CDR1 and CDR2: LNHNV, YYDKDF (reference sequence). The CDR3 is 21 residues long. V shed 1 base and J shed 0 bases, with 25 bases lying between them. The CDR3 DNA follows: TGTGCCACCAGCAGAGTACGTGGGATTAATCACAGGGTTAGCTCCTACAATGAGCAGTTCTTC. Encoded protein: CATSRVRGINHRVSSYNEQFF.

The chain joins TRBV2 to TRBJ2-2; TRBD2 aligns across 13 bases. Germline V gene sequence: CDR1 SNHLY, CDR2 FYNNEI. After removal of 3 bases from V and 5 bases from J, the junction contained 3 bases not matched to a gene. CDR3 length equals 16 residues. The DNA of the CDR3 is TGTGCCAGCAGTGATGGACTAGCGGGAGTGACCGGGGAGCTGTTTTTT. This gives the protein CASSDGLAGVTGELFF. The full variable domain, completed using reference TRBV2 and TRBJ2-2, is EPEVTQTPSHQVTQMGQEVILRCVPISNHLYFYWYRQILGQKVEFLVSFYNNEISEKSEIFDDQFSVERPDGSNFTLKIRSTKLEDSAMYFCASSDGLAGVTGELFFGEGSRLTVL.

V gene TRBV28 combines with J gene TRBJ2-7; TRBD2 matches 11 bases. The germline CDR1 and CDR2 sequences are MDHEN and SYDVKM. The CDR3 is 15 amino acids. The ends lost 4 bases at V and 4 bases at J; junction bases unmatched: 6. This CDR3 is CASSSRLAGKYEQYF. The CDR3 DNA sequence: TGTGCCAGCAGTTCGCGACTAGCGGGGAAGTACGAGCAGTACTTC.

The J gene is TRBJ2-5, the V gene TRBV10-3, with TRBD1 as a possible D gene (6 bases). CDR3 length: 14 amino acids. The ends were cut back, 4 bases at V and 3 bases at J, with 12 bases in the middle. The germline CDR1 and CDR2 sequences are ENHRY and SYGVKD. The CDR3 sequence: CAISGGPEKETQYF. In DNA form, the CDR3 reads TGTGCCATCAGTGGGGGGCCCGAAAAAGAGACCCAGTACTTC.

V usage is TRBV25-1 and J usage is TRBJ1-5; D is perhaps TRBD1 (6 bases). The CDR3 contains 14 residues. Trimming removed 10 bases from V and 6 bases from J, with 19 bases in between. Germline loops: CDR1 MGHDK, CDR2 SYGVNS. This CDR3 is CAISPRGAGQPQHF. In nucleotides, the CDR3 is TGTGCCATCTCGCCCCGGGGGGCTGGTCAGCCCCAGCATTTT.

This clone was picked up a small number of times. The V gene is TRBV6-5, the J gene TRBJ2-1; D perhaps matches TRBD2 (6 bases). The V and J ends lost 8 bases and 1 base respectively, with 15 bases between them. CDR1 is MNHEY and CDR2 is SVGAGI in the germline V gene. This CDR3 is 15 amino acids long. This chain's CDR3 is CASGGEARSYNEQFF. DNA for the CDR3: TGTGCCAGCGGAGGGGAAGCGAGATCCTACAATGAGCAGTTCTTC.

The chain recombines TRBV28 with TRBJ2-1, with 9 bases identical to TRBD2. Looked up from germline, CDR1 is MDHEN and CDR2 is SYDVKM. Trimming removed 10 bases from V and 4 bases from J; junction bases left unmatched: 8. This CDR3 contains 14 residues. The CDR3 nucleotides are TGTGCCACGTCTGGCGGGAGGGGGTACAATGAGCAGTTCTTC. Its protein product is CATSGGRGYNEQFF.